One sample yielded the 28 T cell receptor beta chains listed below, sequenced in a study of cytomegalovirus exposure and HLA in healthy donors. In the PCR, 60 Vbeta and 13 Jbeta primers were used. Libraries were prepared by immunoSEQ multiplex PCR; TCRdb keeps only in-frame clonotypes and omits some of them. The repertoire holds 140,000 or so clones, with over 60% as singletons. Sequencing used PBMCs. The receptors stem from a man between 40 and 49 years old in good health and CMV-seronegative.

V usage is TRBV10-3 and J usage is TRBJ2-7, with D perhaps matching TRBD2 (6 bases). The CDR3 consists of 14 residues. From germline, CDR1 is ENHRY and CDR2 SYGVKD. Trimming pared 4 bases from V and 3 bases from J, leaving 13 bases between. This chain's CDR3 is CAISGDSGNYEQYF. DNA for the CDR3: TGTGCCATCAGTGGGGACTCGGGAAACTACGAGCAGTACTTC.

The chain is built from TRBV11-3 and TRBJ1-4; D not certain. CDR1 and CDR2 from the germline V gene are SGHNT and YENEEA. The length of the CDR3 is 16 residues. The V and J ends lost 0 bases and 4 bases respectively, with 12 bases between them. CDR3 nucleotides: TGTGCCAGCAGCTTAGATCGCGAGGTGGGTAATGAAAAACTGTTTTTT. Amino acid sequence: CASSLDREVGNEKLFF.

This chain uses TRBV10-3 with TRBJ2-1; the match to TRBD2 covers 7 bases. The CDR3 is 16 residues long. The germline CDR1 and CDR2 sequences are ENHRY and SYGVKD. The J segment lost 2 bases and the V segment lost 4 bases, leaving 8 bases of the junction unmatched. The CDR3 sequence: CAISGEGSETYNEQFF. The CDR3 nucleotides read TGTGCCATCAGTGGGGAGGGCTCTGAGACCTACAATGAGCAGTTCTTC.

V is TRBV13 and J is TRBJ2-7, with a tentative D call TRBD2 (7 bases). V lost 5 bases to trimming and J lost 2 bases, with 16 bases between them. Germline CDR1 and CDR2: PRHDT and FYEKMQ (reference sequence). This CDR3 region has 15 residues. The CDR3 DNA follows: TGTGCCAGCAGCCGTGCTAGCGGACAGACCTACGAGCAGTACTTC. The encoded protein is CASSRASGQTYEQYF.

As for this clone: The sample holds other DNA sequences that translate to the same CDR3. V usage is TRBV18 and J usage is TRBJ2-3; 9 nucleotides align to TRBD2. CDR3 size: 15 residues. V was clipped by 3 bases and J by 0 bases; unmatched bases: 1. Looked up from germline, CDR1 is KGHSH and CDR2 is LQKENI. CDR3 region: CASSPLAGSTDTQYF. The CDR3 DNA follows: TGTGCCAGCTCACCCCTAGCGGGGAGCACAGATACGCAGTATTTT.

V usage is TRBV5-6 and J usage is TRBJ2-5; D remains ambiguous. There are 13 residues in the CDR3. Germline V CDR1 and CDR2: SGHDT, YYEEEE. Trimming cost V 0 bases and J 2 bases, with 5 bases left between them. DNA of the CDR3: TGTGCCAGCAGCTTGGACCTACAAGAGACCCAGTACTTC. Protein product: CASSLDLQETQYF. The entire variable domain, with the rest obtained from reference TRBV5-6 and TRBJ2-5, is as follows: DAGVTQSPTHLIKTRGQQVTLRCSPKSGHDTVSWYQQALGQGPQFIFQYYEEEERQRGNFPDRFSGHQFPNYSSELNVNALLLGDSALYLCASSLDLQETQYFGPGTRLLVL.

V is TRBV5-1 and J is TRBJ2-1, with 9 bases matching TRBD2. The CDR3 spans 18 residues. CDR1 is SGHRS and CDR2 is YFSETQ in the germline V gene. V trimming: 4 bases; J trimming: 8 bases; junction bases outside the gene matches: 19. The chain's CDR3 is CASSGNRAGTSLLDEQFF. In DNA form, the CDR3 reads TGCGCCAGCAGCGGTAACAGGGCCGGGACTAGCTTGTTGGATGAGCAGTTCTTC.

The rearrangement joins TRBV5-4 to TRBJ2-7, with 11 positions matching TRBD2. The CDR3 spans 14 residues. Looked up from germline, CDR1 is SGHNT and CDR2 is YYREEE (reference sequence). Germline trimming cut 2 bases from V and 4 bases from J; bases unmatched to any gene: 2. The CDR3 DNA reads TGTGCCAGCAGCTTCGGGACTAGCGGATACGAGCAGTACTTC. It translates to CASSFGTSGYEQYF. The complete variable domain, with remaining parts taken from reference TRBV5-4 and TRBJ2-7, reads ETGVTQSPTHLIKTRGQQVTLRCSSQSGHNTVSWYQQALGQGPQFIFQYYREEENGRGNFPPRFSGLQFPNYSSELNVNALELDDSALYLCASSFGTSGYEQYFGPGTRLTVT.

The chain combines TRBV7-8 with TRBJ2-7; 9 bases align to TRBD2. The CDR3 sequence is 16 residues long. Unmatched junction bases numbered 5, after V lost 1 base and J lost 1 base. CDR1 is SGHVS, CDR2 FQNEAQ, per germline. The CDR3 DNA reads TGTGCCAGCAGCTTAGAGGGAAGCGGGAGGTCCTACGAGCAGTACTTC. It codes for CASSLEGSGRSYEQYF.

This clone was found once. The rearrangement links TRBV5-6 to TRBJ2-2; TRBD2 aligns across 12 bases. The CDR3 covers 15 residues. Germline CDR1 is SGHDT and CDR2 is YYEEEE. Germline trimming cut 0 bases from V and 6 bases from J; bases unmatched to any gene: 0. The CDR3 DNA sequence: TGTGCCAGCAGCTTGGGACTAGCGGGAGCCGGGGAGCTGTTTTTT. Protein: CASSLGLAGAGELFF. The whole variable domain, filled in from reference TRBV5-6 and TRBJ2-2, reads DAGVTQSPTHLIKTRGQQVTLRCSPKSGHDTVSWYQQALGQGPQFIFQYYEEEERQRGNFPDRFSGHQFPNYSSELNVNALLLGDSALYLCASSLGLAGAGELFFGEGSRLTVL.

This clone was counted a few times. The gene calls are TRBV7-2 and TRBJ2-2; D may be TRBD1 (6 bases). Per the germline V gene, CDR1 is SGHTA and CDR2 is FQGNSA. V dropped 5 bases and J dropped 0 bases, with 13 bases sitting between them. CDR3 size: 16 residues. CDR3 coding DNA: TGTGCCAGCAGCGCGTCCGGGACACCGAACACCGGGGAGCTGTTTTTT. It codes for CASSASGTPNTGELFF.

The genes are TRBV5-1 and TRBJ1-1; possible D gene TRBD1, 5 bases. Germline values: CDR1 SGHRS, CDR2 YFSETQ. There are 14 residues in the CDR3. Trimming pared 4 bases from V and 4 bases from J, leaving 14 bases between. The CDR3 spells CASSPSGGGTEAFF. CDR3 nucleotides: TGCGCCAGCAGCCCATCCGGGGGAGGCACTGAAGCTTTCTTT.

The chain has TRBV28 and TRBJ2-7, with 7 bases identical to TRBD1. The CDR3 is made up of 13 amino acids. CDR1 is MDHEN and CDR2 is SYDVKM in the germline V gene. V trimming: 7 bases; J trimming: 2 bases; junction bases outside the gene matches: 5. CDR3 bases: TGTGCCAGCACCACAGGGGTTCCCTACGAGCAGTACTTC. This gives the protein CASTTGVPYEQYF.

J is TRBJ2-3 and V is TRBV2, with TRBD2 identical over 13 bases. CDR1 SNHLY and CDR2 FYNNEI come from the germline V gene. V lost 3 bases, J lost 5 bases, and 5 bases stayed unmatched. The CDR3 is 16 residues long. DNA of the CDR3: TGTGCCAGCAGTGACCTACTAGCGGGGGGGCAAGATACGCAGTATTTT. Its translation: CASSDLLAGGQDTQYF.

This clone appeared a few times. The CDR3 bases are TGTGCCAGCAGCTTAGGACTCCAGGGGGCTATGGATGAGCAGTTCTTC. This codes for CASSLGLQGAMDEQFF. The chain links TRBV11-1 to TRBJ2-1, with 8 bases fitting TRBD1. V shed 1 base, J shed 8 bases, and the junction held 10 bases outside the gene matches. Germline V CDR1 and CDR2: SGHAT, FQDESV (reference sequence). The CDR3 length is 16 residues.

The genes are TRBV7-9 and TRBJ2-3; perhaps TRBD1 as D (6 bases). Germline V gene data show CDR1 as SEHNR and CDR2 as FQNEAQ (reference sequence). The CDR3 is 13 amino acids. Trimming took off 5 bases at V and 7 bases at J, with 13 bases between the two ends. CDR3 loop: CASSQAGTNTQYF. CDR3 sequence (DNA): TGTGCCAGCAGCCAGGCAGGGACAAATACGCAGTATTTT. Using reference TRBV7-9 and TRBJ2-3 for the parts outside the CDR3, the full variable domain is DTGVSQNPRHKITKRGQNVTFRCDPISEHNRLYWYRQTLGQGPEFLTYFQNEAQLEKSRLLSDRFSAERPKGSFSTLEIQRTEQGDSAMYLCASSQAGTNTQYFGPGTRLTVL.

The chain joins TRBV5-1 to TRBJ2-3; 8 bases align to TRBD2. This CDR3 spans 16 amino acids. The J segment lost 3 bases and the V segment lost 3 bases, leaving 9 bases of the junction unmatched. Per the germline V gene, CDR1 is SGHRS and CDR2 is YFSETQ. The DNA for the CDR3 is TGCGCCAGCAGCTCGGCAGCGGGAGAGGGAACAGATACGCAGTATTTT. It is translated as CASSSAAGEGTDTQYF. The entire variable domain, with the rest obtained from reference TRBV5-1 and TRBJ2-3, is as follows: KAGVTQTPRYLIKTRGQQVTLSCSPISGHRSVSWYQQTPGQGLQFLFEYFSETQRNKGNFPGRFSGRQFSNSRSEMNVSTLELGDSALYLCASSSAAGEGTDTQYFGPGTRLTVL.

This chain links TRBV28 with TRBJ2-7, with TRBD1 matching 9 bases. The CDR3 sequence is 14 residues long. Unmatched junction bases numbered 4, after V lost 4 bases and J lost 3 bases. Per the germline V gene, CDR1 is MDHEN and CDR2 is SYDVKM. The CDR3 here is CASSYGTGHYEQYF. CDR3 coding DNA: TGTGCCAGCAGTTACGGGACAGGGCACTACGAGCAGTACTTC.

This clone came up a few times. The V gene is TRBV4-1, the J gene TRBJ2-5; TRBD2 matches 10 bases. The CDR3 spans 15 residues. J lost 2 bases, V lost 2 bases, and 2 bases had no gene match. Germline V gene lookup returns CDR1 MGHRA and CDR2 YSYEKL. The CDR3 DNA follows: TGCGCCAGCAGCCAAACTAGCGGGGAGCAAGAGACCCAGTACTTC. This sequence encodes CASSQTSGEQETQYF.

V and J are TRBV5-1 and TRBJ2-7; 10 positions agree with TRBD1. The V gene's germline CDR1 is SGHRS and CDR2 YFSETQ. This CDR3 is built from 15 residues. The trim removed 1 base at V and 6 bases at J, leaving 7 bases unmatched. The CDR3 DNA reads TGCGCCAGCAGCTTGATGTTGGGACAGGGGTTCGAGCAGTACTTC. This translates into CASSLMLGQGFEQYF.

The V call is TRBV6-1, the J call TRBJ2-1; D is undetermined. CDR3 length: 11 amino acids. Germline CDR1 MNHNS, CDR2 SASEGT. The CDR3 nucleotides are TGTGCAATCAGCTCCTACAATGAGCAGTTCTTC. This sequence encodes CAISSYNEQFF.

The CDR3 DNA follows: TGTGCCAGCAGCGAGGGACTAGTCGGCACAGATACGCAGTATTTT. It is translated as CASSEGLVGTDTQYF. J is TRBJ2-3 and V is TRBV6-1; 8 bases are a match to TRBD2. With V trimmed by 6 bases and J by 1 base, 6 bases remained unmatched. The CDR3 contains 15 residues. Germline V gives CDR1 MNHNS, CDR2 SASEGT.

The chain joins TRBV9 to TRBJ2-5; TRBD2 might be the D (5 bases). The CDR3 runs to 15 residues. From germline, CDR1 is SGDLS and CDR2 YYNGEE. The ends were cut back, 3 bases at V and 5 bases at J, with 17 bases in the middle. In nucleotides, the CDR3 is TGTGCCAGCAGCGAAACTCGGGCCCGCGGGGAGACCCAGTACTTC. Translated: CASSETRARGETQYF.

The V call is TRBV7-9, the J call TRBJ2-5; D is unclear. V lost 3 bases and J 2 bases, leaving 4 bases between the germline ends. The CDR3 totals 12 residues. From germline, CDR1 is SEHNR and CDR2 FQNEAQ (reference sequence). In DNA form, the CDR3 reads TGTGCCAGCAGCTTTTCACAAGAGACCCAGTACTTC. Residues: CASSFSQETQYF. Drawing the rest from reference TRBV7-9 and TRBJ2-5, the complete variable domain is DTGVSQNPRHKITKRGQNVTFRCDPISEHNRLYWYRQTLGQGPEFLTYFQNEAQLEKSRLLSDRFSAERPKGSFSTLEIQRTEQGDSAMYLCASSFSQETQYFGPGTRLLVL.

This clone was counted a single time. The J gene is TRBJ2-7, the V gene TRBV15; D gene uncertain. Germline CDR1 reads LNHNV; CDR2 reads YYDKDF (reference sequence). Trimming cost V 0 bases and J 5 bases, with 14 bases left between them. The CDR3 is 15 residues long. The CDR3: CATSRDRVGFNEQYF. The CDR3 DNA reads as TGTGCCACCAGCAGAGATCGGGTGGGTTTCAACGAGCAGTACTTC.

The chain recombines TRBV6-5 with TRBJ2-3; tentative D call: TRBD2 (6 bases). Between the trimmed V and J ends, which lost 2 bases and 0 bases, there was a span of 12 bases. Germline lookup yields CDR1 MNHEY and CDR2 SVGAGI. The CDR3 is made up of 16 amino acids. This chain's CDR3 is CASSYTTGTSTDTQYF. CDR3 nucleotides: TGTGCCAGCAGTTACACCACCGGGACTAGCACAGATACGCAGTATTTT.

The V call is TRBV6-5, the J call TRBJ1-2; 11 bases match TRBD1. The CDR3 covers 15 residues. V was pared by 4 bases and J by 2 bases, with 3 bases of the junction left unmatched. The germline CDR1 and CDR2 sequences are MNHEY and SVGAGI. CDR3 nucleotide sequence: TGTGCCAGCAGTTGGGGGACAGGGGGGAACTATGGCTACACCTTC. Its protein is CASSWGTGGNYGYTF.

This chain joins TRBV19 and TRBJ2-7; 10 positions agree with TRBD2. CDR1 LNHDA and CDR2 SQIVND come from the germline V gene (reference sequence). With 3 bases clipped from V and 2 bases from J, the junction kept 4 bases outside the gene matches. This CDR3 has 15 residues. The CDR3 region has the DNA TGTGCCAGTAGTATCCGACTAGCGGGTACCTACGAGCAGTACTTC. Its translation: CASSIRLAGTYEQYF.